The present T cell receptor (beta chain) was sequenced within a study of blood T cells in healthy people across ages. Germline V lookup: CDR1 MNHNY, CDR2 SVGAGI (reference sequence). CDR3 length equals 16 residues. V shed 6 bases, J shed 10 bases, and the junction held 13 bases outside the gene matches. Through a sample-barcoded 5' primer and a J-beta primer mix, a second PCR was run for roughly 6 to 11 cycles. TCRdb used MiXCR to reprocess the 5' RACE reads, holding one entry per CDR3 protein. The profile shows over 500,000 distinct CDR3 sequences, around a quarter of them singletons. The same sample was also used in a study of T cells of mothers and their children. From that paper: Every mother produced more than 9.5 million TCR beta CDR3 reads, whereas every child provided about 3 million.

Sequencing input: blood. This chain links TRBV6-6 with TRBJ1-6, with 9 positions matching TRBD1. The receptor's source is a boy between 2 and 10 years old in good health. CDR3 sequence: CASSLRPGQGLSPLHF. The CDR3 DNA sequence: TGTGCCAGCAGCCTCCGACCGGGACAGGGTTTGTCACCCCTCCACTTT.